One and the same sample provided the 27 T cell receptor beta chains below, sequenced in a study of CD8+ T cells in alopecia areata. Sequencing relied on a cDNA template that was reverse transcribed from extracted RNA. Only in-frame clones appear in the TCRdb table, and some are missing; sequencing was by immunoSEQ multiplex PCR. The data show about 9,000 clones, with none appearing a single time. Pooled cells of cutaneous lymph node origin were sorted on CD4, CD8alpha, NKG2D, NKG2ACE and other markers. Sample: CD8+ T cells sorted from a lymph node. These receptors were taken from a C3H/HeJ mouse with alopecia areata. For the strain, the MHC haplotype given is H2-k.

By share, this clone ranks as medium-sized. Genes and germline come from the mouse. The CDR3 end is not reached by the read, which stops 4 residues before it; the germline J gene fills it in. The chain is built from TRBV13-3 and TRBJ1-2, with no clear D. Trimming stripped 0 bases from V and 0 bases from J, with 6 bases between. This CDR3 is built from 14 residues. CDR1 is NNHDY, CDR2 SYVADS, per germline. The sequenced CDR3 bases are TGTGCCAGCAGTGATGCAGAGGCAAACTCC. It translates to CASSDAEANS. The complete CDR3 reads CASSDAEANSDYTF.

The table lists this clone with many counts. All gene names here are mouse names. The read halts 4 residues ahead of the CDR3 end, with the missing end drawn from the germline J gene. The chain couples TRBV29 to TRBJ1-2, with TRBD1 as a possible D gene (5 bases). Germline V lookup: CDR1 MSHET, CDR2 SYDVDS. Trimming shortened V by 4 bases and J by 0 bases, and 12 bases separated the two germline ends. This CDR3 is built from 15 residues. The CDR3 here is CASSSRGGANSDYTF. The CDR3 DNA, read in part, is TGTGCTAGCAGTTCGCGGGGGGGTGCAAACTCC.

By share of the sample, this clone is medium-sized (0.01 to 0.1%). Gene names are the mouse ones. Sequencing ends 4 residues short of the CDR3 end; the germline J gene provides the rest. This chain uses TRBV1 with TRBJ2-5, with TRBD2 matching 14 bases. CDR3 size: 15 residues. The germline gives CDR1 NSQYPW, CDR2 LRSPGD (reference sequence). CDR3 residues: CTCSRDWGGRDTQYF. The CDR3 DNA, read in part, is TGCACCTGCAGCAGGGACTGGGGGGGCAGAGAC. Looking up the rest from reference TRBV1 and TRBJ2-5 gives the full variable domain: VTLLEQNPRWRLVPRGQAVNLRCILKNSQYPWMSWYQQDLQKQLQWLFTLRSPGDKEVKSLPGADYLATRVTDTELRLQVANMSQGRTLYCTCSRDWGGRDTQYFGPGTRLLVL.

Points on this clone: Genes and germline are mouse. The read is 4 residues too short to cover the CDR3 end, so that end is filled in from the germline J gene. The chain couples TRBV24 to TRBJ2-7, with TRBD1 as a possible D gene (5 bases). This CDR3 has 14 residues. The germline gives CDR1 KGHTA, CDR2 FRNEEI. The CDR3 sequence is CASSLSLDRYEQYF. Incomplete CDR3 DNA: TGTGCCAGCAGTCTGTCCCTCGACAGATAT.

This clone was picked up a small number of times. These gene names are mouse names. The read ends 4 residues early relative to the CDR3; the germline J gene fills the gap. The chain employs TRBV13-2 and TRBJ2-2, with a weak D call TRBD1 (5 bases). Trimming cost V 1 base and J 0 bases, with 10 bases left between them. CDR3 size: 16 residues. The germline CDR1 and CDR2 sequences are NNHNN and SYGAGS (reference sequence). The CDR3 region is CASGDRDSANTGQLYF. The sequenced CDR3 bases are TGTGCCAGCGGTGATCGAGACAGCGCAAACACCGGG.

This clone showed up many times. The gene symbols are mouse symbols. The read comes to an end 4 residues before the CDR3 does, leaving the germline J gene to fill in the end. V and J are TRBV13-3 and TRBJ2-3; TRBD2 matches 9 bases. Trimming took 2 bases from V and 2 from J; bases not matched to a gene: 6. CDR1 and CDR2 from the germline V gene are NNHDY and SYVADS. This CDR3 region has 16 residues. CDR3 DNA (partial): TGTGCCAGCAGTGACTGGGGGGGGCAGGATGCAGAA. Encoded protein: CASSDWGGQDAE. The full CDR3 is CASSDWGGQDAETLYF.

By proportion, this clone is medium-sized. Genes and germline come from the mouse. The read finishes 4 residues shy of the CDR3 end, and the germline J gene is used to complete it. J is TRBJ2-7 and V is TRBV14; 13 nucleotides agree with TRBD2. V shed 5 bases and J 3 bases; nucleotides not matched to a gene: 2. CDR3 size: 14 residues. Germline V gene lookup returns CDR1 SGHDT and CDR2 FRDEAV. CDR3 DNA, as far as it was read: TGTGCCAGCAGCAGGGACTGGGGGGGCTAT. Residues: CASSRDWGGY. The whole CDR3 protein reads CASSRDWGGYEQYF.

There are many counts of this clone. Genes here carry mouse names. The read terminates 3 residues before the CDR3 end, so the remaining end is supplied by the germline J gene. V usage is TRBV31 and J usage is TRBJ1-6, with TRBD1 matching over 12 bases. TRBJ1-6 is reported as an ORF; its role is uncertain. The CDR3 extends over 15 amino acids. The V gene end was trimmed by 1 base and the J gene end by 7 bases; junction bases not matched to a gene: 2. Germline V gives CDR1 GKSSPN, CDR2 SITVG. Here the CDR3 reads CAWSRDRGRNSPLYF. The covered CDR3 bases are TGTGCCTGGAGTCGGGACAGGGGGCGGAATTCGCCC.

Within the sample, this clone is medium-sized (0.01 to 0.1%). Gene labels here are mouse ones. The CDR3 DNA, read in part, is TGTGCCAGCAGTCTCATCCACCCACAATCTAACCAAGAC. This encodes CASSLIHPQSNQD. The whole CDR3 protein is CASSLIHPQSNQDTQYF. The gene calls are TRBV14 and TRBJ2-5; unclear D gene. The CDR3 is cut off 4 residues early in the read; its end comes from the germline J gene. Germline CDR1 is SGHDT and CDR2 is FRDEAV. Trimming shortened V by 4 bases and J by 0 bases, and 18 bases separated the two germline ends. The CDR3 runs 17 residues.

Only a few counts were recorded for this clone. These gene names are mouse names. Read sequence stops 4 residues before the CDR3 end, and the germline J gene provides the missing end. The V and J genes are TRBV31 and TRBJ2-5; 12 nucleotides agree with TRBD2. The CDR3 spans 14 residues. The V gene's germline CDR1 is GKSSPN and CDR2 SITVG. CDR3 bases read: TGTGCCTGGAGTCGGGACTGGGGGGAAGAC. This translates into CAWSRDWGED. From start to end, the CDR3 is CAWSRDWGEDTQYF.

Many counts were recorded for this clone. Genes and germline come from the mouse. The CDR3 is cut off 4 residues early in the read; its end comes from the germline J gene. V gene TRBV1 combines with J gene TRBJ2-7, with 10 nucleotides matching TRBD2. CDR3 length: 15 residues. The germline gives CDR1 NSQYPW, CDR2 LRSPGD (reference sequence). The sequenced CDR3 bases are TGCACCTGCAGTGCAGACTGGGGGGGCGCATAT. Translated: CTCSADWGGAY. The complete CDR3 protein is CTCSADWGGAYEQYF.

This clone was detected ten times or more. Gene names follow the mouse nomenclature. The read gets to within 4 residues of the CDR3 end, and the germline J gene fills in the rest. The chain employs TRBV5 and TRBJ1-1; TRBD1 matches 10 bases. The CDR3 runs 15 residues. V trimming: 1 base; J trimming: 3 bases; junction bases outside the gene matches: 2. CDR1 is LGHNA and CDR2 is YNLKQL in the germline V gene (reference sequence). The CDR3 reads CASSQGDRGDTEVFF. CDR3 DNA (partial): TGTGCCAGCAGCCAAGGGGACAGGGGTGACACA.

As concerns this clone: Gene names and germline match the mouse. The sequenced fragment ends 4 residues before the CDR3 boundary, so the rest is inferred from the germline J gene. The rearrangement joins TRBV4 to TRBJ2-4, with TRBD2 identical over 8 bases. Germline CDR1 reads LGHDT; CDR2 reads YNNKQL (reference sequence). The junction had 3 bases not matched to a gene; V was cut back by 4 bases and J by 0 bases. The CDR3 is 15 amino acids. CDR3 protein: CASSSRLGSQNTLYF. The CDR3 DNA, read in part, is TGTGCCAGCAGCTCCCGACTGGGGAGTCAAAAC.

As concerns this clone: Here the gene names and germline are mouse. The sequenced fragment ends 4 residues before the CDR3 boundary, so the rest is inferred from the germline J gene. The V gene is TRBV14, the J gene TRBJ2-4; a possible D gene is TRBD1 (6 bases). V was cut by 5 bases and J by 1 base, with 14 bases left in between. CDR1 and CDR2 (germline): SGHDT, FRDEAV. The CDR3 loop spans 15 amino acids. The part of the CDR3 DNA that was read is TGTGCCAGCAGCCCTCCGGGACACCGTCAAAAC. Protein: CASSPPGHRQN. The full CDR3 reads CASSPPGHRQNTLYF.

This clone was observed many times. Genes and germline are mouse. The missing CDR3 end, 4 residues past where the read stops, is filled in from the germline J gene. The V call is TRBV31, the J call TRBJ2-7; the D gene is possibly TRBD1 (7 bases). There are 13 residues in the CDR3. Per germline, CDR1 GKSSPN and CDR2 SITVG. The part of the CDR3 DNA that was read is TGTGCCTGGGAGGGGGCGCAGGGGTAT. It encodes CAWEGAQGY. The whole CDR3 sequence reads CAWEGAQGYEQYF.

By sample share, this clone is medium-sized. Mouse germline and gene names are used. The sequenced fragment ends 4 residues before the CDR3 boundary, so the rest is inferred from the germline J gene. The chain uses TRBV13-3 and TRBJ1-1; D unclear. The germline V gene encodes CDR1 NNHDY and CDR2 SYVADS. Trimming took 0 bases from V and 1 from J, leaving 4 bases between them. This CDR3 is built from 13 residues. The sequenced part of the CDR3 DNA is TGTGCCAGCAGTGATGACAGAAACACA. Protein: CASSDDRNT. The full CDR3 reads CASSDDRNTEVFF.

In this sample, this clone turned up many times. Mouse names are used for the genes. The CDR3 end lies 4 residues beyond the end of the read and is filled in from the germline J gene. The V and J genes are TRBV5 and TRBJ2-4; D might be TRBD2 (7 bases). The germline V and J ends were trimmed by 3 bases and 0 bases, with 10 bases remaining between them. This CDR3 is 15 amino acids long. Germline CDR1 LGHNA, CDR2 YNLKQL (reference sequence). The part of the CDR3 DNA that was read is TGTGCCAGCAGCCACTGGGGGCCCAGTCAAAAC. The encoded protein is CASSHWGPSQN. The entire CDR3 sequence reads CASSHWGPSQNTLYF.

This clone was recorded a few times. Here the gene names and germline are mouse. The CDR3 region is CAWSLGGFYEQYF. The covered CDR3 bases are TGTGCCTGGAGCCTGGGGGGGTTCTAT. The rearrangement uses TRBV31 and TRBJ2-7; 9 nucleotides agree with TRBD2. The read ends 4 residues shy of where the CDR3 ends; the end is completed using the germline J gene. This CDR3 is built from 13 residues. Trimming removed 3 bases from V and 3 bases from J; junction bases left unmatched: 3. CDR1 is GKSSPN and CDR2 is SITVG in the germline V gene.

This clone appeared a few times. The genes and germline here are from mouse. With the read ending 4 residues before the CDR3 end, the germline J gene is used to fill in that end. This chain uses TRBV13-2 with TRBJ2-7, with a weak D call TRBD1 (6 bases). From germline, CDR1 is NNHNN and CDR2 SYGAGS (reference sequence). There are 14 residues in the CDR3. The DNA read from the CDR3 is TGTGCCAGCGGTGATGCAAGGGACACATAT. This sequence encodes CASGDARDTY. The whole CDR3 reads CASGDARDTYEQYF.

At least ten counts were recorded for this clone. Gene names and germline match the mouse. The sequence runs out 4 residues before the end of the CDR3; the remainder is reconstructed from the germline J gene. This chain links TRBV13-2 with TRBJ2-2, with TRBD2 identical over 8 bases. The CDR3 runs to 16 residues. V shed 1 base, J shed 4 bases, and the junction held 6 bases outside the gene matches. Looked up from germline, CDR1 is NNHNN and CDR2 is SYGAGS (reference sequence). CDR3 loop: CASGDYLGGGTGQLYF. The CDR3 bases that were read are TGTGCCAGCGGTGATTATCTGGGGGGTGGCACCGGG.

Many counts were recorded for this clone. These gene names are mouse names. The CDR3 goes on 4 residues after the read ends, and that part is filled in from the germline J gene. V usage is TRBV14 and J usage is TRBJ1-1; TRBD1 is a possible D gene (5 bases). Trimming cost V 5 bases and J 0 bases, with 11 bases left between them. Germline V lookup: CDR1 SGHDT, CDR2 FRDEAV. This CDR3 is 14 amino acids long. The chain's CDR3 is CASRLGGQNTEVFF. CDR3 bases read: TGTGCCAGCAGACTCGGGGGACAGAACACA.

The table lists this clone with many counts. The germline and genes are mouse ones. The read comes to an end 4 residues before the CDR3 does, leaving the germline J gene to fill in the end. The V gene is TRBV19, the J gene TRBJ2-3, with D possibly matching TRBD2 (6 bases). Trimming took off 2 bases at V and 1 base at J, with 8 bases between the two ends. Germline loops: CDR1 FNHDT, CDR2 SITEND (reference sequence). CDR3 length: 14 amino acids. CDR3 sequence reads: CASSIPGGAETLYF. The sequenced CDR3 bases are TGTGCCAGCAGTATCCCTGGGGGTGCAGAA.

This clone appeared many times. Genes and germline are mouse. The read halts 4 residues ahead of the CDR3 end, with the missing end drawn from the germline J gene. V gene TRBV13-2 combines with J gene TRBJ2-7; tentatively, D is TRBD2 (7 bases). Germline lookup yields CDR1 NNHNN and CDR2 SYGAGS (reference sequence). The CDR3 is 16 amino acids. Trimming took 0 bases from V and 0 from J, leaving 13 bases between them. Partial CDR3 DNA: TGTGCCAGCGGTGATGTGGGGGGACAAAGCTCCTAT. Residues: CASGDVGGQSSY. In full, the CDR3 reads CASGDVGGQSSYEQYF.

This clone was counted many times. The genes and germline here are from mouse. The read is 3 residues too short to cover the CDR3 end, so that end is filled in from the germline J gene. The genes are TRBV13-3 and TRBJ1-6; 7 bases line up with TRBD1. TRBJ1-6 is annotated as an ORF whose role is uncertain. The CDR3 covers 13 residues. Germline CDR1 reads NNHDY; CDR2 reads SYVADS. V lost 9 bases to trimming and J lost 4 bases; unmatched junction nucleotides: 4. This CDR3 is CATSGQYNSPLYF. The CDR3 DNA, read in part, is TGTGCCACCTCGGGACAGTATAATTCGCCC.

This clone was recorded at least ten times. Gene names are the mouse ones. The read halts 4 residues ahead of the CDR3 end, with the missing end drawn from the germline J gene. The gene calls are TRBV1 and TRBJ2-5, with 8 bases fitting TRBD1. The germline gives CDR1 NSQYPW, CDR2 LRSPGD (reference sequence). CDR3 length equals 13 residues. The sequenced CDR3 bases are TGCACCTGCAGTGCACAGGGGGCAGAC. Amino acids: CTCSAQGAD. The entire CDR3 protein is CTCSAQGADTQYF. The whole variable domain, filled in from reference TRBV1 and TRBJ2-5, reads VTLLEQNPRWRLVPRGQAVNLRCILKNSQYPWMSWYQQDLQKQLQWLFTLRSPGDKEVKSLPGADYLATRVTDTELRLQVANMSQGRTLYCTCSAQGADTQYFGPGTRLLVL.

This clone has a count of ten or more. The listed genes are named as in mouse. CDR3 loop: CAWSLGTGKDTQYF. The CDR3 DNA, read in part, is TGTGCCTGGAGTCTAGGGACAGGGAAAGAC. V is TRBV31 and J is TRBJ2-5; 9 bases align to TRBD1. The read ends 4 residues before the CDR3 terminus; that terminus is restored from the germline J gene. Germline values: CDR1 GKSSPN, CDR2 SITVG. The CDR3 has 14 residues. Based on the CDR3 plus reference TRBV31 and TRBJ2-5, the full variable domain is AQTIHQWPVAEIKAVGSPLSLGCTIKGKSSPNLYWYWQATGGTLQQLFYSITVGQVESVVQLNLSASRPKDDQFILSTEKLLLSHSGFYLCAWSLGTGKDTQYFGPGTRLLVL.

This clone was observed many times. Germline and genes here are mouse. The read ends 4 residues early relative to the CDR3; the germline J gene fills the gap. The same CDR3 arises from other DNA sequences in this sample as well. J is TRBJ2-7 and V is TRBV13-3; the match to TRBD1 covers 9 bases. The CDR3 is made up of 14 amino acids. V lost 2 bases, J lost 2 bases, and 2 bases stayed unmatched. Per the germline V gene, CDR1 is NNHDY and CDR2 is SYVADS. The CDR3 region is CASSEGTGPYEQYF. CDR3 bases read: TGTGCCAGCAGTGAGGGGACAGGGCCCTAT.